Here is one T cell receptor beta chain with its context. Antigen specificity is unknown. These data belong to a study of cytomegalovirus exposure and HLA in healthy donors. The CDR3 loop spans 15 amino acids. V lost 3 bases, J lost 2 bases, and 6 bases stayed unmatched. Looked up from germline, CDR1 is SGHTS and CDR2 is YDEGEE. Points from the study as a whole: About 90% or about 30% of the time was how often most TCR beta V segments were productive, according to an earlier analysis.

Amplification used 60 Vbeta primers and 13 Jbeta primers. The assay was immunoSEQ multiplex PCR, and TCRdb's table has in-frame clones only and misses some. This table holds around 190,000 clones, 86% found once. The V and J genes are TRBV5-8 and TRBJ2-3; 7 bases align to TRBD1. The material sequenced was PBMCs. This sequence originates from a woman aged 25-40 years in good health and CMV-seronegative. The CDR3 DNA reads TGTGCCAGCAGCTCGCCGGGACAGATCACAGATACGCAGTATTTT. Encoded protein: CASSSPGQITDTQYF.